Below, 32 T cell receptor beta chains from the same sample are listed, as sequenced in a study of T cells in localized non-small cell lung cancer. The assay was immunoSEQ multiplex PCR, and TCRdb's table has in-frame clones only and misses some. The repertoire holds around 83,000 clones, about 87% seen once, with roughly 14% in the top ten. This specimen consisted of peripheral blood, obtained before any cancer treatment. All receptors derive from a man aged 35 to 70 with stage I squamous cell lung carcinoma.

This rearrangement joins TRBV25-1 to TRBJ1-1; 9 nucleotides align to TRBD1. In germline, CDR1 is MGHDK, CDR2 SYGVNS. Trimming removed 4 bases from V and 9 bases from J; junction bases left unmatched: 3. The CDR3 sequence is 12 residues long. CDR3 protein: CASSGGQGKAFF. CDR3 nucleotide sequence: TGTGCCAGCAGTGGGGGACAGGGAAAAGCTTTCTTT.

This clone showed up just once. The chain recombines TRBV5-1 with TRBJ2-5; D may be TRBD1 (5 bases). The CDR3 loop spans 14 amino acids. The germline V gene has CDR1 SGHRS and CDR2 YFSETQ. V lost 0 bases and J 3 bases, leaving 9 bases between the germline ends. Here the CDR3 reads CASSLGSGKETQYF. CDR3 nucleotides: TGCGCCAGCAGCTTGGGGTCAGGGAAAGAGACCCAGTACTTC.

This chain links TRBV18 with TRBJ1-2; TRBD1 matches at 9 bases. The CDR3 is 18 residues long. V dropped 0 bases and J dropped 2; count of bases not matched to a gene: 10. Germline CDR1 and CDR2: KGHSH and LQKENI. DNA of the CDR3: TGTGCCAGCTCACCACCCCCGGGGATGACAGGGGGGAACTATGGCTACACCTTC. This gives the protein CASSPPPGMTGGNYGYTF.

The J gene is TRBJ1-5, the V gene TRBV28, with D maybe TRBD1 (6 bases). Trimming removed 10 bases from V and 6 bases from J, with 16 bases in between. The CDR3 consists of 13 residues. The germline V gene encodes CDR1 MDHEN and CDR2 SYDVKM. The CDR3 coding sequence is TGTGCCATCCAGGGGAGTGGGAGTCAGCCCCAGCATTTT. It translates to CAIQGSGSQPQHF.

V is TRBV10-1 and J is TRBJ1-4; D ambiguous. Germline V gene sequence: CDR1 WNHNN, CDR2 SYGVQD (reference sequence). The CDR3 spans 17 residues. Trimming removed 5 bases at V and 0 bases at J, with 16 bases between. The CDR3 loop is CASSYGRIAATNEKLFF. As DNA, the CDR3 is TGCGCCAGCAGTTATGGGCGGATCGCCGCAACTAATGAAAAACTGTTTTTT.

CDR3 protein: CASSLASERTKNIQYF. The CDR3, as DNA: TGCGCCAGCAGCTTGGCCTCCGAGCGGACCAAAAACATTCAGTACTTC. The chain carries TRBV5-1 and TRBJ2-4; D may be TRBD2 (5 bases). This CDR3 has 16 residues. V was trimmed by 0 bases and J by 2 bases, leaving 12 bases between them. The V gene's germline CDR1 is SGHRS and CDR2 YFSETQ.

CDR3 loop: CASSLEGRGNQPQHF. The DNA for the CDR3 is TGTGCCAGCAGCTTAGAGGGCAGGGGCAATCAGCCCCAGCATTTT. The V and J genes are TRBV7-9 and TRBJ1-5; a weak D match, TRBD1 (5 bases). V lost 1 base, J lost 2 bases, and 9 bases lay in between. This CDR3 spans 15 amino acids. In germline, CDR1 is SEHNR, CDR2 FQNEAQ (reference sequence).

The V call is TRBV7-9, the J call TRBJ1-1; D gene unclear. CDR1 SEHNR and CDR2 FQNEAQ come from the germline V gene (reference sequence). V was pared by 5 bases and J by 5 bases, with 21 bases between. The CDR3 extends over 16 amino acids. The CDR3 region has the DNA TGTGCCAGCAGCCGCCCCGGCCGGGAGTTGAGTACTGAAGCTTTCTTT. This sequence encodes CASSRPGRELSTEAFF.

The gene calls are TRBV5-4 and TRBJ1-1, with a tentative D call TRBD1 (5 bases). Germline V CDR1 and CDR2: SGHNT, YYREEE (reference sequence). V lost 4 bases and J lost 1, with 8 bases in between. There are 13 residues in the CDR3. The chain's CDR3 is CASSADRNTEAFF. CDR3 DNA: TGTGCCAGCAGCGCTGACAGGAACACTGAAGCTTTCTTT.

This clone showed up just a few times. The chain has TRBV7-2 and TRBJ2-3; TRBD2 matches 8 bases. The junction had 7 bases not matched to a gene; V was cut back by 3 bases and J by 2 bases. The CDR3 covers 16 residues. The germline gives CDR1 SGHTA, CDR2 FQGNSA. This CDR3 reads CASSFYASGSTDTQYF. CDR3 in DNA: TGTGCCAGCAGCTTCTACGCTAGCGGGTCCACAGATACGCAGTATTTT.

This clone has a single count. The rearrangement joins TRBV9 to TRBJ2-7, with D possibly matching TRBD1 (5 bases). CDR1 SGDLS and CDR2 YYNGEE come from the germline V gene. The V end lost 0 bases, the J end lost 1 base, and 11 bases lay between the germline ends. This CDR3 is built from 15 residues. The DNA for the CDR3 is TGTGCCAGCAGCGTAGGAGGAGACAGTTCCTACGAGCAGTACTTC. Translation gives CASSVGGDSSYEQYF. The whole variable domain, filled in from reference TRBV9 and TRBJ2-7, reads DSGVTQTPKHLITATGQRVTLRCSPRSGDLSVYWYQQSLDQGLQFLIQYYNGEERAKGNILERFSAQQFPDLHSELNLSSLELGDSALYFCASSVGGDSSYEQYFGPGTRLTVT.

The table lists this clone with a few counts. The rearrangement joins TRBV19 to TRBJ1-5, with D possibly being TRBD1 (6 bases). This CDR3 region has 13 residues. Trimming left V 8 bases short and J 3 bases short, with 11 bases between. The germline V gene encodes CDR1 LNHDA and CDR2 SQIVND (reference sequence). The CDR3 nucleotides are TGTGCCAGTCGACGACAGGACAATCAGCCCCAGCATTTT. Translating it yields CASRRQDNQPQHF.

The chain couples TRBV9 to TRBJ1-1, with TRBD1 identical over 8 bases. V gave up 3 bases and J gave up 4 bases; unmatched junction bases: 8. CDR1 is SGDLS and CDR2 is YYNGEE in the germline V gene. The CDR3 is made up of 15 amino acids. DNA for the CDR3: TGTGCCAGCAGCGGGTCGGGACAGGTGGGCACTGAAGCTTTCTTT. Translation gives CASSGSGQVGTEAFF.

V gene TRBV27 combines with J gene TRBJ2-7, with TRBD2 identical over 9 bases. The germline V gene has CDR1 MNHEY and CDR2 SMNVEV (reference sequence). The CDR3 has 15 residues. Losses at the gene ends were 0 bases for V and 6 bases for J; bases not matched to a gene: 6. The DNA for the CDR3 is TGTGCCAGCAGTTTATCAGGGCGGGGGGGGGCCGAGCAGTACTTC. Amino acid sequence: CASSLSGRGGAEQYF.

This clone was counted once. The gene calls are TRBV27 and TRBJ2-1; a weak D match, TRBD1 (5 bases). Germline CDR1 and CDR2: MNHEY and SMNVEV (reference sequence). V was shortened by 6 bases and J by 11 bases, with 17 bases between the two germline ends. The CDR3 is 13 residues long. In DNA, the CDR3 is TGTGCCAGCAGCTTAGTTTATAGGGGAAAGCAGTTCTTC. Encoded protein: CASSLVYRGKQFF.

This chain links TRBV4-1 with TRBJ2-1, with D possibly TRBD1 on 6 matching bases. CDR1 MGHRA and CDR2 YSYEKL come from the germline V gene. V shed 1 base and J shed 3 bases, with 16 bases lying between them. The CDR3 totals 17 residues. CDR3 amino acids: CASSQGGAGALYNEQFF. CDR3 nucleotide sequence: TGCGCCAGCAGCCAAGGAGGGGCAGGGGCCCTCTACAATGAGCAGTTCTTC.

The chain couples TRBV4-1 to TRBJ1-2; D unresolved. The V gene lost 0 bases and the J gene lost 8 bases, with 22 bases spanning the gap. In germline, CDR1 is MGHRA, CDR2 YSYEKL. The CDR3 spans 17 residues. The CDR3 protein is CASSQDKERTLFGGYTF. The CDR3 DNA reads as TGCGCCAGCAGCCAAGATAAGGAACGGACCCTATTCGGGGGCTACACCTTC.

V is TRBV5-1 and J is TRBJ2-7; D unclear. Trimming removed 1 base at V and 0 bases at J, with 8 bases between. Per the germline V gene, CDR1 is SGHRS and CDR2 is YFSETQ. The CDR3 has 14 residues. CDR3: CASSLTPGSYEQYF. CDR3 nucleotides: TGCGCCAGCAGCTTGACGCCTGGCTCCTACGAGCAGTACTTC.

The chain recombines TRBV5-4 with TRBJ2-5, with a tentative D call TRBD1 (6 bases). The V gene's germline CDR1 is SGHNT and CDR2 YYREEE (reference sequence). The CDR3 extends over 14 amino acids. V dropped 1 base and J dropped 1 base, with 8 bases sitting between them. The CDR3 region is CASSLTGRQETQYF. The CDR3 bases are TGTGCCAGCAGCTTGACAGGGCGCCAAGAGACCCAGTACTTC.

V and J are TRBV6-5 and TRBJ1-2; possibly TRBD1 for D (6 bases). The CDR3 totals 13 residues. V lost 5 bases and J 7 bases, leaving 14 bases between the germline ends. CDR1 and CDR2 (germline): MNHEY, SVGAGI. This chain's CDR3 is CASSRTVKGGYTF. The CDR3 DNA follows: TGTGCCAGCAGTCGGACAGTTAAAGGTGGCTACACCTTC.

The chain combines TRBV19 with TRBJ2-1; unclear D gene. Germline V gene sequence: CDR1 LNHDA, CDR2 SQIVND (reference sequence). The V end was cut by 3 bases, the J end by 13 bases, with 22 bases between. The length of the CDR3 is 15 residues. The CDR3 sequence is CASSIGRAILTGQFF. The CDR3 DNA sequence: TGTGCCAGTAGTATCGGACGAGCGATCCTCACTGGTCAGTTCTTC.

The rearrangement joins TRBV7-9 to TRBJ1-5, with 7 bases lining up with TRBD1. Trimming removed 1 base from V and 0 bases from J; junction bases left unmatched: 9. Germline-derived CDR1 and CDR2 are SEHNR and FQNEAQ (reference sequence). The CDR3 length is 18 residues. DNA for the CDR3: TGTGCCAGCAGCTTAGGTCGCCTTGGGACAGTTAGCAATCAGCCCCAGCATTTT. Translating it yields CASSLGRLGTVSNQPQHF.

The chain recombines TRBV23-1 with TRBJ2-2, with D possibly TRBD1 on 6 matching bases. TRBV23-1 is known as an ORF, though its function is uncertain. V lost 8 bases, J lost 6 bases, and 16 bases lay in between. This CDR3 has 14 residues. CDR3 sequence: CASGKRRGPGELFF. CDR3 nucleotides: TGCGCCAGCGGCAAACGCAGGGGACCCGGGGAGCTGTTTTTT.

The V gene is TRBV4-3, the J gene TRBJ2-7; 10 nucleotides match TRBD1. CDR1 and CDR2 from the germline V gene are LGHNA and YSLEER. The trim removed 3 bases at V and 1 base at J, leaving 6 bases unmatched. This CDR3 comprises 16 residues. CDR3 protein: CASSHRDRGYSYEQYF. CDR3 DNA: TGCGCCAGCAGCCATCGGGACAGGGGTTATTCCTACGAGCAGTACTTC.

V usage is TRBV7-9 and J usage is TRBJ2-2, with D maybe TRBD1 (6 bases). CDR1 and CDR2 (germline): SEHNR, FQNEAQ (reference sequence). CDR3 length: 16 amino acids. The ends were cut back, 1 base at V and 1 base at J, with 10 bases in the middle. The CDR3 DNA reads as TGTGCCAGCAGCTTAGATACAGGGCGGAACACCGGGGAGCTGTTTTTT. Translating gives CASSLDTGRNTGELFF.

V usage is TRBV6-5 and J usage is TRBJ1-1; D is unresolved. The CDR3 is 14 amino acids. Trimming removed 5 bases from V and 5 bases from J, with 15 bases in between. Germline CDR1 and CDR2: MNHEY and SVGAGI. The CDR3 loop is CASSTAMRNTEAFF. The DNA for the CDR3 is TGTGCCAGCAGTACGGCGATGAGAAATACTGAAGCTTTCTTT.

The CDR3 reads CASSLQGGTDTQYF. The CDR3 region has the DNA TGCGCCAGCAGCTTACAGGGAGGCACAGATACGCAGTATTTT. V gene TRBV5-1 combines with J gene TRBJ2-3, with D maybe TRBD1 (6 bases). Trimming stripped 2 bases from V and 1 base from J, with 8 bases between. The CDR3 covers 14 residues. Germline assignment: CDR1 SGHRS and CDR2 YFSETQ.

The CDR3 region is CASRVTGESGNTIYF. CDR3 DNA: TGCGCCAGCAGAGTGACAGGGGAATCTGGAAACACCATATATTTT. The chain has TRBV5-1 and TRBJ1-3, with 8 nucleotides matching TRBD1. Germline-derived CDR1 and CDR2 are SGHRS and YFSETQ. V was pared by 5 bases and J by 1 base, with 5 bases of the junction left unmatched. The CDR3 is 15 amino acids.

The gene calls are TRBV7-7 and TRBJ2-3; no firm D call. There are 15 residues in the CDR3. The germline V gene has CDR1 SSHAT and CDR2 FNYEAQ (reference sequence). Trimming left V 5 bases short and J 2 bases short, with 14 bases between. The CDR3 coding sequence is TGTGCCAGCAGCCCACTTCTTGGGCCCACAGATACGCAGTATTTT. Its translation: CASSPLLGPTDTQYF.

This clone was seen only once. The CDR3 loop is CSGAEAQETQYF. In DNA, the CDR3 is TGCAGCGGCGCAGAAGCTCAAGAGACCCAGTACTTC. This rearrangement joins TRBV29-1 to TRBJ2-5; D is undetermined. The germline CDR1 and CDR2 sequences are SQVTM and ANQGSEA. The CDR3 is made up of 12 amino acids. V was clipped by 7 bases and J by 2 bases, with 11 bases between them.

This chain joins TRBV6-6 and TRBJ1-3; D gene unclear. The CDR3 runs 15 residues. Deletions cut 2 bases from V and 0 bases from J, with 8 bases between. From germline, CDR1 is MNHNY and CDR2 SVGAGI (reference sequence). The CDR3 loop is CASSYTAVSGNTIYF. CDR3 DNA sequence: TGTGCCAGCAGTTACACGGCAGTCTCTGGAAACACCATATATTTT.

The rearrangement links TRBV10-2 to TRBJ1-1; the match to TRBD1 covers 10 bases. The V segment lost 6 bases and the J segment 7 bases; nucleotides outside the gene matches: 5. Germline CDR1 reads WSHSY; CDR2 reads SAAADI. There are 13 residues in the CDR3. CDR3 in amino acids: CASSMGQGLEAFF. CDR3 DNA sequence: TGCGCCAGCAGCATGGGACAGGGGCTTGAAGCTTTCTTT.